Shown below are 23 T cell receptor beta chains from a single sample sequenced in a study of PD-1 blockade in classical Hodgkin lymphoma. Some clones are missing from TCRdb's copy, which holds only in-frame ones; the method was immunoSEQ multiplex PCR. The sample includes 25,000 to 35,000 clones, around 70% of them seen just once. Each patient experienced a relapse that followed autologous stem cell transplantation, and brentuximab vedotin exposure varied. Material: peripheral blood mononuclear cells (PBMCs), obtained before the second cycle of nivolumab. These receptors were collected from a human donor with classical Hodgkin lymphoma.

The chain links TRBV7-9 to TRBJ2-3; TRBD2 matches at 10 bases. The junction had 15 bases not matched to a gene; V was cut back by 3 bases and J by 9 bases. CDR3 length equals 17 residues. Germline CDR1 SEHNR, CDR2 FQNEAQ (reference sequence). In DNA form, the CDR3 reads TGTGCCAGCAGCTTGAGTAACCTAGCGGGGGCTTCTCAAACGCAGTATTTT. Encoded protein: CASSLSNLAGASQTQYF. The variable domain in full, with the rest retrieved from reference TRBV7-9 and TRBJ2-3, is DTGVSQNPRHKITKRGQNVTFRCDPISEHNRLYWYRQTLGQGPEFLTYFQNEAQLEKSRLLSDRFSAERPKGSFSTLEIQRTEQGDSAMYLCASSLSNLAGASQTQYFGPGTRLTVL.

V is TRBV10-1 and J is TRBJ1-3; D is uncertain. Germline assignment: CDR1 WNHNN and CDR2 SYGVQD (reference sequence). The CDR3 is 14 residues long. V gave up 6 bases and J gave up 0 bases, with 9 bases separating them. In nucleotides, the CDR3 is TGCGCCAGCAGGGACGACGGCTCTGGAAACACCATATATTTT. Amino acids: CASRDDGSGNTIYF.

V gene TRBV28 combines with J gene TRBJ1-4, with no clear D. Looked up from germline, CDR1 is MDHEN and CDR2 is SYDVKM. The CDR3 runs to 15 residues. Trimming shortened V by 4 bases and J by 5 bases, and 14 bases separated the two germline ends. DNA for the CDR3: TGTGCCAGCAGTTACGCGGGCGACGGGAATGAAAAACTGTTTTTT. Protein: CASSYAGDGNEKLFF.

This clone showed up just once. The chain uses TRBV7-9 and TRBJ2-6, with 7 bases fitting TRBD1. Germline values: CDR1 SEHNR, CDR2 FQNEAQ (reference sequence). With 4 bases clipped from V and 2 bases from J, the junction kept 2 bases outside the gene matches. The CDR3 loop spans 15 amino acids. The CDR3 here is CASSSRGPGANVLTF. CDR3 nucleotide sequence: TGTGCCAGCAGCTCTAGGGGGCCTGGGGCCAACGTCCTGACTTTC.

DNA for the CDR3: TGTGCCAGCAGTGAATATGGTAACACTGAAGCTTTCTTT. It codes for CASSEYGNTEAFF. The V and J genes are TRBV2 and TRBJ1-1, with no clear D. V was cut by 2 bases and J by 2 bases, with 6 bases left in between. Germline V gene sequence: CDR1 SNHLY, CDR2 FYNNEI. CDR3 length equals 13 residues.

To note about this clone: Other DNA sequences in this specimen translate into the identical CDR3. The gene calls are TRBV5-6 and TRBJ2-3; D is uncertain. Germline V lookup: CDR1 SGHDT, CDR2 YYEEEE. CDR3 length: 14 amino acids. The germline V and J ends were trimmed by 0 bases and 0 bases, with 5 bases remaining between them. Here the CDR3 DNA reads TGTGCCAGCAGCTTGGTGCTCAGCACAGATACGCAGTATTTT. It specifies CASSLVLSTDTQYF.

In this sample, this clone turned up once. Other nucleotide sequences in the sample specify the same CDR3. This CDR3 is CASAEGIWTGELFF. The CDR3 region has the DNA TGTGCTAGCGCGGAGGGAATATGGACCGGGGAGCTGTTTTTT. This chain joins TRBV7-7 and TRBJ2-2, with D possibly matching TRBD2 (6 bases). The CDR3 has 14 amino acids. Germline V gene lookup returns CDR1 SSHAT and CDR2 FNYEAQ (reference sequence). Based on the CDR3 plus reference TRBV7-7 and TRBJ2-2, the full variable domain is GAGVSQSPRYKVTKRGQDVTLRCDPISSHATLYWYQQALGQGPEFLTYFNYEAQPDKSGLPSDRFSAERPEGSISTLTIQRTEQRDSAMYRCASAEGIWTGELFFGEGSRLTVL.

In this sample, this clone turned up once. This chain connects TRBV28 to TRBJ2-5, with 8 bases matching TRBD1. With V trimmed by 5 bases and J by 5 bases, 13 bases remained unmatched. The germline V gene has CDR1 MDHEN and CDR2 SYDVKM. The CDR3 is made up of 16 amino acids. CDR3 sequence reads: CASSPSVQGVGETQYF. DNA for the CDR3: TGTGCCAGCAGTCCGAGCGTACAGGGGGTAGGGGAGACCCAGTACTTC.

V and J are TRBV18 and TRBJ2-2; tentatively, D is TRBD1 (6 bases). Per the germline V gene, CDR1 is KGHSH and CDR2 is LQKENI. V gave up 3 bases and J gave up 4 bases, with 9 bases separating them. This CDR3 comprises 14 residues. The CDR3 reads CASSPRTATGELFF. CDR3 DNA: TGTGCCAGCTCACCGAGGACAGCCACCGGGGAGCTGTTTTTT.

The V and J genes are TRBV7-6 and TRBJ2-1; possible D gene TRBD1, 6 bases. In germline, CDR1 is SGHVS, CDR2 FNYEAQ. The CDR3 covers 12 residues. V lost 4 bases to trimming and J lost 10 bases, with 11 bases between them. In DNA, the CDR3 is TGTGCCAGCAGCTACGGGACATCGGAGCAGTTCTTC. Translated: CASSYGTSEQFF.

The rearrangement joins TRBV5-1 to TRBJ2-7; no firm D call. Between the trimmed V and J ends, which lost 4 bases and 7 bases, there was a span of 27 bases. The CDR3 consists of 17 residues. Per germline, CDR1 SGHRS and CDR2 YFSETQ. The CDR3 DNA reads TGCGCCAGCAGCCCAGGTCTCGTGGTCAGAAGTTCACTAGAGCAGTACTTC. Its translation is CASSPGLVVRSSLEQYF.

This rearrangement joins TRBV9 to TRBJ2-3, with 9 bases aligning to TRBD1. V trimming: 1 base; J trimming: 1 base; junction bases outside the gene matches: 4. Germline-derived CDR1 and CDR2 are SGDLS and YYNGEE. The CDR3 covers 16 residues. The CDR3 region is CASSVPGQGGTDTQYF. CDR3 coding DNA: TGTGCCAGCAGCGTACCGGGACAGGGAGGCACAGATACGCAGTATTTT.

This chain connects TRBV12-5 to TRBJ2-2; D may be TRBD1 (6 bases). This CDR3 is built from 16 residues. Deletions cut 3 bases from V and 2 bases from J, with 13 bases between. The germline V gene encodes CDR1 LGHNT and CDR2 FRNRAP. The CDR3 region has the DNA TGTGCTAGTGGTTTCCGAACAGGGATTAACACCGGGGAGCTGTTTTTT. Protein sequence: CASGFRTGINTGELFF.

The rearrangement links TRBV19 to TRBJ2-7, with D unresolved. The CDR3 is 10 amino acids. V lost 4 bases, J lost 2 bases, and 0 bases lay in between. CDR1 LNHDA and CDR2 SQIVND come from the germline V gene (reference sequence). CDR3 loop: CASSTYEQYF. The CDR3 DNA follows: TGTGCCAGTAGTACCTACGAGCAGTACTTC.

This clone was counted a few times. The chain couples TRBV2 to TRBJ2-3; D uncertain. CDR1 and CDR2 (germline): SNHLY, FYNNEI. Trimming took off 4 bases at V and 8 bases at J, with 4 bases between the two ends. The CDR3 is 10 residues long. CDR3 protein: CASSVATQYF. The DNA for the CDR3 is TGTGCCAGCAGTGTCGCTACGCAGTATTTT. The full variable domain, in which reference TRBV2 and TRBJ2-3 provide the parts outside the CDR3, is EPEVTQTPSHQVTQMGQEVILRCVPISNHLYFYWYRQILGQKVEFLVSFYNNEISEKSEIFDDQFSVERPDGSNFTLKIRSTKLEDSAMYFCASSVATQYFGPGTRLTVL.

By proportion, this clone is medium-sized. This chain links TRBV15 with TRBJ1-2; a possible D gene is TRBD1 (5 bases). CDR3 length equals 14 residues. The germline gives CDR1 LNHNV, CDR2 YYDKDF (reference sequence). Trimming pared 0 bases from V and 7 bases from J, leaving 12 bases between. This CDR3 reads CATSRDRGASGYTF. The DNA of the CDR3 is TGTGCCACCAGCAGAGATAGAGGGGCGAGTGGCTACACCTTC.

The chain is built from TRBV29-1 and TRBJ2-3; D gene unclear. Looked up from germline, CDR1 is SQVTM and CDR2 is ANQGSEA. This CDR3 is 13 amino acids long. V was clipped by 7 bases and J by 6 bases, with 17 bases between them. This CDR3 reads CSAPARLTDTQYF. DNA for the CDR3: TGCAGCGCTCCCGCCAGACTTACCGATACGCAGTATTTT.

The V call is TRBV27, the J call TRBJ1-2, with 7 bases identical to TRBD1. Germline loops: CDR1 MNHEY, CDR2 SMNVEV (reference sequence). This CDR3 has 14 amino acids. The ends lost 4 bases at V and 4 bases at J; junction bases unmatched: 6. The CDR3 bases are TGTGCCAGCAGTTCCTGGGACAGAGGCTATGGCTACACCTTC. Translation: CASSSWDRGYGYTF.

This chain links TRBV7-6 with TRBJ2-2; maybe TRBD2 (5 bases). The CDR3 loop spans 16 amino acids. The germline CDR1 and CDR2 sequences are SGHVS and FNYEAQ. V lost 7 bases and J 6 bases, leaving 21 bases between the germline ends. This CDR3 is CASTPGSDGSAGELFF. For the CDR3, the DNA is TGTGCCAGCACCCCTGGGAGTGATGGTAGTGCCGGGGAGCTGTTTTTT.

The chain combines TRBV28 with TRBJ1-3; 7 nucleotides align to TRBD1. V shed 2 bases, J shed 4 bases, and the junction held 5 bases outside the gene matches. Per the germline V gene, CDR1 is MDHEN and CDR2 is SYDVKM. The CDR3 contains 15 residues. In DNA form, the CDR3 reads TGTGCCAGCAGTTTAGGGGACAGAAAGGGAAACACCATATATTTT. Residues: CASSLGDRKGNTIYF.

The DNA for the CDR3 is TGCAGCGTTGAAGATCCCAGGACAGACCACACCGGGGAGCTGTTTTTT. Translating it yields CSVEDPRTDHTGELFF. V gene TRBV29-1 combines with J gene TRBJ2-2, with D possibly matching TRBD1 (6 bases). In germline, CDR1 is SQVTM, CDR2 ANQGSEA. This CDR3 has 16 residues. V was shortened by 0 bases and J by 3 bases, with 14 bases between the two germline ends.

This clone was counted a single time. V and J are TRBV9 and TRBJ1-1, with D possibly TRBD1 on 5 matching bases. The V gene lost 0 bases and the J gene lost 4 bases, with 22 bases spanning the gap. CDR1 is SGDLS, CDR2 YYNGEE, per germline. This CDR3 has 18 amino acids. The CDR3 spells CASSVGQGVSLMGTEAFF. CDR3 DNA: TGTGCCAGCAGCGTAGGTCAGGGAGTCTCGTTAATGGGCACTGAAGCTTTCTTT.

This rearrangement joins TRBV7-9 to TRBJ1-1, with D possibly being TRBD1 (5 bases). Trimming left V 5 bases short and J 1 base short, with 11 bases between. The germline V gene encodes CDR1 SEHNR and CDR2 FQNEAQ (reference sequence). This CDR3 spans 14 amino acids. The CDR3 bases are TGTGCCAGCAGCCGGGGGACTGCGAACACTGAAGCTTTCTTT. It yields the protein CASSRGTANTEAFF. Supplemented by reference TRBV7-9 and TRBJ1-1, the full variable domain reads DTGVSQNPRHKITKRGQNVTFRCDPISEHNRLYWYRQTLGQGPEFLTYFQNEAQLEKSRLLSDRFSAERPKGSFSTLEIQRTEQGDSAMYLCASSRGTANTEAFFGQGTRLTVV.